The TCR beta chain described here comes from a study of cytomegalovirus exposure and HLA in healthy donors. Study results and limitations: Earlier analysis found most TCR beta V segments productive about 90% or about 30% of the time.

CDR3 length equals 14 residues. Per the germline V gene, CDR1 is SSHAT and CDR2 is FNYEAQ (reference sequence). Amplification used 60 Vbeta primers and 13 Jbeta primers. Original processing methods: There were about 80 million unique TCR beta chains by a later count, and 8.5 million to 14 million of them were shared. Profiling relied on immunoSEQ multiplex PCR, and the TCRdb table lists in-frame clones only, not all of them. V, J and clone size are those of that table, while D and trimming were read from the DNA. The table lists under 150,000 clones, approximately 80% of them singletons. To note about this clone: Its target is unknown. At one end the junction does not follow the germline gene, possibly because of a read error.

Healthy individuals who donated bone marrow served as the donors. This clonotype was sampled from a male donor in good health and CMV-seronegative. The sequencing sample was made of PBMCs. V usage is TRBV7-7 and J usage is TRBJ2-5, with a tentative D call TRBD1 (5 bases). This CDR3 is CASSPRQLQETQYF. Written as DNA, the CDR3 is TGTGCTAGCAGCCCAAGACAGCTCCAAGAGACCCAGTACTTC.